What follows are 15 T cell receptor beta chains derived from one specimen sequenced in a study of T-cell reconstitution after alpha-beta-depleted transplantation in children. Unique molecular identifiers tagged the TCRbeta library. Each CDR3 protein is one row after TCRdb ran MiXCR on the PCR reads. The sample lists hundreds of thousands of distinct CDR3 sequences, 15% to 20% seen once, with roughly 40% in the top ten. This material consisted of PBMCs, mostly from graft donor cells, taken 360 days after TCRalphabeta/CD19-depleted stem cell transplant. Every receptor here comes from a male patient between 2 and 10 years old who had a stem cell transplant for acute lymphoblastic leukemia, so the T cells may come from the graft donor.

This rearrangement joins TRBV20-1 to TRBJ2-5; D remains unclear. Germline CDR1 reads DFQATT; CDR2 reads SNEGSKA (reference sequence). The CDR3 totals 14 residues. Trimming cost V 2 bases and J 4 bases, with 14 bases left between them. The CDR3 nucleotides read TGCAGTGCTAGAACCCTAAGGGCCTTAGAGACCCAGTACTTC. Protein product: CSARTLRALETQYF.

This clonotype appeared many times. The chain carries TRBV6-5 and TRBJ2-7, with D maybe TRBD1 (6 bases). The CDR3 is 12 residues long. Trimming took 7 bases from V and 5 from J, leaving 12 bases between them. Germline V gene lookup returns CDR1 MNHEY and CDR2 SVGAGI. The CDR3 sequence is CASTSNRDEQYF. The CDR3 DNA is TGTGCCAGCACTTCAAACAGGGACGAGCAGTACTTC.

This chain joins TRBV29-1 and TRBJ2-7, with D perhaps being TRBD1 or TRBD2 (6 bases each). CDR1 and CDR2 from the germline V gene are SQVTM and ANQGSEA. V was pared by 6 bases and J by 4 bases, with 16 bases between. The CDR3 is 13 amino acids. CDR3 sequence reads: CSVAGGRGYEQYF. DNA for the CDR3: TGCAGCGTCGCCGGGGGCCGGGGATACGAGCAGTACTTC.

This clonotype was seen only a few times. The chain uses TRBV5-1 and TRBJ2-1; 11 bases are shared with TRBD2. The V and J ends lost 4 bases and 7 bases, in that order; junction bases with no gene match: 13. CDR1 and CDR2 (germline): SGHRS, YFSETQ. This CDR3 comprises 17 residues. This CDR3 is CASSARLAGWGSNEQFF. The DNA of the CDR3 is TGCGCCAGCAGCGCCCGACTAGCGGGATGGGGTTCTAATGAGCAGTTCTTC.

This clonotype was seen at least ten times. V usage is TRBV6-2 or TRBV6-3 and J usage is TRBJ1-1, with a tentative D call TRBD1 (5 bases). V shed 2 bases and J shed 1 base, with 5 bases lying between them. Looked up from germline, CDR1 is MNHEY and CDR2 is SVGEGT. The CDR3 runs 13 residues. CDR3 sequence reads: CASSYRGNTEAFF. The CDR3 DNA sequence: TGTGCCAGCAGTTACAGGGGGAACACTGAAGCTTTCTTT.

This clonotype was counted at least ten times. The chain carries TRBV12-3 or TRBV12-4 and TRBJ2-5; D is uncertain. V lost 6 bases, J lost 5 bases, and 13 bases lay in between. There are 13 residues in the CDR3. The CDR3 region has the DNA TGTGCCAGCAGAACCTATGGGGATGAGACCCAGTACTTC. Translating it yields CASRTYGDETQYF.

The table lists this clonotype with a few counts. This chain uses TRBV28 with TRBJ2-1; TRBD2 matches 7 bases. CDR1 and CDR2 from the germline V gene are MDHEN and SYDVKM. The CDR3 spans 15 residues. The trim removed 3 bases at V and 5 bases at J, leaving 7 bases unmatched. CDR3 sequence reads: CASSLIRAGDNEQFF. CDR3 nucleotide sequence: TGTGCCAGCAGTTTGATCCGGGCGGGAGACAATGAGCAGTTCTTC.

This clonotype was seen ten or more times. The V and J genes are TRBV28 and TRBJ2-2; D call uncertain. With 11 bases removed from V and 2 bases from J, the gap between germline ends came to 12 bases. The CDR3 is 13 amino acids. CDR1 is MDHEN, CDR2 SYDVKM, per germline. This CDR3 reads CAHGVENTGELFF. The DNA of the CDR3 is TGTGCCCACGGCGTCGAAAACACCGGGGAGCTGTTTTTT.

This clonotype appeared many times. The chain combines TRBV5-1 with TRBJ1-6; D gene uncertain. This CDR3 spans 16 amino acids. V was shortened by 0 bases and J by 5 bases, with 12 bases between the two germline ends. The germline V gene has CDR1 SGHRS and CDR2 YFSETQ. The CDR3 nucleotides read TGCGCCAGCAGCTTGGAAGTCCAAGGGCATAATTCACCCCTCCACTTT. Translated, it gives CASSLEVQGHNSPLHF.

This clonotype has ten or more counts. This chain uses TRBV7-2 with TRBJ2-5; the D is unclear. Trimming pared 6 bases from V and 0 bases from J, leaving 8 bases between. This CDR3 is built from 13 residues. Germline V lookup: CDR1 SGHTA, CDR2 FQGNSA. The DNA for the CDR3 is TGTGCCAGCAGTCTCGTGTACCAAGAGACCCAGTACTTC. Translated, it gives CASSLVYQETQYF.

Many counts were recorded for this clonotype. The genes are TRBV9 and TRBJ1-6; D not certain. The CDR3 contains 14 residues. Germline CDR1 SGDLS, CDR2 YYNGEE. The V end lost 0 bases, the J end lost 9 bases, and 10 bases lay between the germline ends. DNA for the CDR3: TGTGCCAGCAGCGTAGGGCCAGCTGCTTCACCCCTCCACTTT. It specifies CASSVGPAASPLHF.

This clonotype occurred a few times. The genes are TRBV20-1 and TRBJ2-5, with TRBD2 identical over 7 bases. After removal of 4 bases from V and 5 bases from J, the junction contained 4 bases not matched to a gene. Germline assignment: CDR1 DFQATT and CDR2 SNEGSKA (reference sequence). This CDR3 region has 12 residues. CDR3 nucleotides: TGCAGTGCTATTCGGGAGGAGGAGACCCAGTACTTC. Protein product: CSAIREEETQYF.

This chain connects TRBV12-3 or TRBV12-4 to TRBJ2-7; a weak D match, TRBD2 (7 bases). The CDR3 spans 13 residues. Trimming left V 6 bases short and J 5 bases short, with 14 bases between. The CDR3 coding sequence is TGTGCCAGCAGATTTACAGGGAGGGACGAGCAGTACTTC. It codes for CASRFTGRDEQYF.

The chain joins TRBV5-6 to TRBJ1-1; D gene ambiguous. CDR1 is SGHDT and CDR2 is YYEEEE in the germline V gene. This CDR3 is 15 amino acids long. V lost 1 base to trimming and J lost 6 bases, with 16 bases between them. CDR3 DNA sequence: TGTGCCAGCAGCTTGTCCCCCCCGACCGATCCTGAAGCTTTCTTT. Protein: CASSLSPPTDPEAFF.

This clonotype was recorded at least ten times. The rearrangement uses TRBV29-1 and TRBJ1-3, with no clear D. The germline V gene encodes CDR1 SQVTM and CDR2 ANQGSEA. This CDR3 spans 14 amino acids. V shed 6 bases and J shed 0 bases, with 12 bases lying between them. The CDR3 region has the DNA TGCAGCGTCGCCCGACGGAGCTCTGGAAACACCATATATTTT. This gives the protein CSVARRSSGNTIYF.